This TCR beta chain was obtained from a study of cytomegalovirus exposure and HLA in healthy donors. Turning to the study itself: From about 179 million T cells, an earlier analysis saw approximately 120 million unique TCR beta sequences. The study's findings and limits: A classifier reportedly called cytomegalovirus status with high sensitivity and specificity.

The CDR3 loop spans 16 amino acids. CDR1 and CDR2 (germline): KGHSH, LQKENI. V shed 0 bases and J 5 bases; nucleotides not matched to a gene: 5. 60 Vbeta and 13 Jbeta primers were used in PCR. Assay used: immunoSEQ multiplex PCR; TCRdb lists only in-frame clones, some missing. This table holds about 92,000 clones, over 70% found once. In the case of this clone: What it binds is unknown.

Healthy individuals who donated bone marrow served as the donors. The clonotype comes from a girl aged 2-10 years in good health and CMV-seropositive. Input material: PBMCs. The chain couples TRBV18 to TRBJ2-1, with TRBD2 matching 9 bases. CDR3 loop: CASSPPLAGSHNEQFF. The CDR3 DNA reads as TGTGCCAGCTCACCACCACTAGCGGGTTCCCACAATGAGCAGTTCTTC. The variable domain in full, with the rest retrieved from reference TRBV18 and TRBJ2-1, is NAGVMQNPRHLVRRRGQEARLRCSPMKGHSHVYWYRQLPEEGLKFMVYLQKENIIDESGMPKERFSAEFPKEGPSILRIQQVVRGDSAAYFCASSPPLAGSHNEQFFGPGTRLTVL.